The 20 T cell receptor beta chains in this list originate from one sample, sequenced in a study of blood T cells in healthy people across ages. Alongside a J-beta primer mix, a sample-barcoded 5' primer served in a second PCR lasting roughly 7 to 11 cycles. One entry per CDR3 protein results from TCRdb running MiXCR on the 5' RACE reads. The top ten clones hold approximately 41% of a sample with 750,000 to 950,000 distinct CDR3 sequences, 53% of them seen once. The specimen sequenced was blood. These TCRs come from an elderly man in good health.

The chain links TRBV18 to TRBJ2-5; 12 bases are shared with TRBD2. The V gene's germline CDR1 is KGHSH and CDR2 LQKENI. Unmatched junction bases numbered 4, after V lost 6 bases and J lost 5 bases. The CDR3 has 14 residues. CDR3 DNA: TGTGCCAGCTCCGGACTAGCGGGAAAGGAGACCCAGTACTTC. The encoded protein is CASSGLAGKETQYF. Together with reference TRBV18 and TRBJ2-5, the CDR3 gives the full variable domain: NAGVMQNPRHLVRRRGQEARLRCSPMKGHSHVYWYRQLPEEGLKFMVYLQKENIIDESGMPKERFSAEFPKEGPSILRIQQVVRGDSAAYFCASSGLAGKETQYFGPGTRLLVL.

The rearrangement joins TRBV27 to TRBJ2-5; 8 nucleotides match TRBD2. V shed 10 bases and J 4 bases; nucleotides not matched to a gene: 11. The CDR3 has 14 amino acids. Germline V gene lookup returns CDR1 MNHEY and CDR2 SMNVEV (reference sequence). The CDR3 DNA follows: TGTGCCACCCGGCAGCGGGAGTCCGCAGAGACCCAGTACTTC. This codes for CATRQRESAETQYF.

In DNA, the CDR3 is TGTGCCAGCAGTGGGCCGGGACAGACCGACAGTGAGCAGTTCTTC. The encoded protein is CASSGPGQTDSEQFF. The chain employs TRBV6-1 and TRBJ2-1, with 7 bases lining up with TRBD1. Germline loops: CDR1 MNHNS, CDR2 SASEGT. V shed 4 bases and J 9 bases; nucleotides not matched to a gene: 12. The CDR3 runs 15 residues.

The chain joins TRBV13 to TRBJ1-4, with D hard to call. The V gene's germline CDR1 is PRHDT and CDR2 FYEKMQ (reference sequence). This CDR3 is built from 15 residues. V was shortened by 5 bases and J by 7 bases, with 17 bases between the two germline ends. CDR3 residues: CASSTRLPGGEKLFF. DNA of the CDR3: TGTGCCAGCAGCACCAGACTCCCAGGTGGTGAAAAACTGTTTTTT.

Many counts were recorded for this clonotype. In DNA, the CDR3 is TGCAGCGTTGGGACGGCAGAAGAGACCCAGTACTTC. Its translation: CSVGTAEETQYF. The genes are TRBV29-1 and TRBJ2-5; no definite D call. This CDR3 has 12 residues. V was trimmed by 4 bases and J by 3 bases, leaving 9 bases between them. Germline-derived CDR1 and CDR2 are SQVTM and ANQGSEA.

The V and J genes are TRBV4-1 and TRBJ2-7; a weak D match, TRBD1 (7 bases). Trimming pared 0 bases from V and 10 bases from J, leaving 19 bases between. The CDR3 extends over 15 amino acids. Germline V gene data show CDR1 as MGHRA and CDR2 as YSYEKL. The CDR3 region is CASSQDVQGRRAQYF. The CDR3 region has the DNA TGCGCCAGCAGCCAAGACGTACAGGGGAGGAGGGCCCAGTACTTC.

The rearrangement joins TRBV19 to TRBJ1-5; D is unresolved. V shed 1 base and J shed 7 bases, with 5 bases lying between them. The CDR3 runs 12 residues. CDR1 is LNHDA, CDR2 SQIVND, per germline (reference sequence). In DNA, the CDR3 is TGTGCCAGTAGTATAGCAGAGCAGCCCCAGCATTTT. It encodes CASSIAEQPQHF.

This rearrangement joins TRBV30 to TRBJ2-1, with a possible D match to TRBD2 (5 bases). Germline CDR1 is GTSNPN and CDR2 is SVGIG (reference sequence). The CDR3 has 16 amino acids. V lost 3 bases and J lost 4, with 19 bases in between. CDR3 sequence (DNA): TGTGCCTGGAGGGTTCTAACGGGGTCTAGATACAATGAGCAGTTCTTC. This encodes CAWRVLTGSRYNEQFF. Supplemented by reference TRBV30 and TRBJ2-1, the full variable domain reads SQTIHQWPATLVQPVGSPLSLECTVEGTSNPNLYWYRQAAGRGLQLLFYSVGIGQISSEVPQNLSASRPQDRQFILSSKKLLLSDSGFYLCAWRVLTGSRYNEQFFGPGTRLTVL.

The table lists this clonotype with a few counts. This chain uses TRBV5-1 with TRBJ2-3; 9 nucleotides line up with TRBD1. The V and J ends lost 4 bases and 14 bases, in that order; junction bases with no gene match: 14. Germline V CDR1 and CDR2: SGHRS, YFSETQ. The CDR3 covers 14 residues. The CDR3 sequence: CASSLGTGHRYAYF. CDR3 bases: TGCGCCAGCAGCCTCGGGACAGGGCACAGATACGCGTATTTT.

Here the CDR3 DNA reads TGCGCCAGCAGCCCACAGGGTGGCCTGGGTGGCGAGCAGTACTTC. It encodes CASSPQGGLGGEQYF. This rearrangement joins TRBV4-1 to TRBJ2-5, with TRBD1 as a possible D gene (6 bases). The J call is uncertain, as TRBJ2-7 better fits the DNA end. The CDR3 runs 15 residues. From germline, CDR1 is MGHRA and CDR2 YSYEKL.

The chain's CDR3 is CASRPPGEDTQYF. CDR3 in DNA: TGTGCCAGCAGGCCCCCGGGGGAGGATACGCAGTATTTT. The chain uses TRBV11-1 and TRBJ2-3; possibly TRBD2 for D (6 bases). The germline gives CDR1 SGHAT, CDR2 FQDESV (reference sequence). V was shortened by 6 bases and J by 6 bases, with 13 bases between the two germline ends. The CDR3 length is 13 residues.

This chain uses TRBV29-1 with TRBJ2-7; 9 positions agree with TRBD1. Germline V lookup: CDR1 SQVTM, CDR2 ANQGSEA. Trimming took 4 bases from V and 7 from J; bases not matched to a gene: 8. The CDR3 is 13 amino acids. CDR3 in DNA: TGCAGCGTTGGGGCCGGGACAGGGACAGAGCAGTACTTC. Residues: CSVGAGTGTEQYF.

V and J are TRBV7-8 and TRBJ2-5; 10 nucleotides agree with TRBD2. The J call may be wrong; the DNA end is better matched by TRBJ2-7. Germline V gene lookup returns CDR1 SGHVS and CDR2 FQNEAQ. The CDR3 runs to 18 residues. This CDR3 is CASSEAGGHDDELYEQYF. CDR3 nucleotide sequence: TGTGCCAGCAGCGAAGCGGGAGGGCACGACGACGAACTCTACGAGCAGTACTTC.

This clonotype was detected ten times or more. CDR3 in DNA: TGCGCCAGCAGCGCCGCCCTGCGCTCATCCCACAGATACGCGTATTTT. Translated, it gives CASSAALRSSHRYAYF. V gene TRBV5-1 combines with J gene TRBJ2-3; no clear D. The germline V and J ends were trimmed by 4 bases and 14 bases, with 29 bases remaining between them. Germline-derived CDR1 and CDR2 are SGHRS and YFSETQ. The CDR3 spans 16 residues.

This chain joins TRBV4-1 and TRBJ2-1; 10 positions agree with TRBD2. This CDR3 spans 17 amino acids. Germline lookup yields CDR1 MGHRA and CDR2 YSYEKL. V lost 2 bases to trimming and J lost 8 bases; unmatched junction nucleotides: 12. The CDR3 sequence: CASSQSPTSGIGDEQFF. The CDR3 DNA reads as TGCGCCAGCAGCCAATCGCCCACTAGCGGGATTGGGGATGAGCAGTTCTTC.

The J gene is TRBJ2-1, the V gene TRBV5-1; D not resolved. This CDR3 is built from 13 residues. V lost 3 bases and J 7 bases, leaving 11 bases between the germline ends. Germline V CDR1 and CDR2: SGHRS, YFSETQ. CDR3 protein: CASSSDPMNEQFF. The CDR3, as DNA: TGCGCCAGCAGCTCAGACCCTATGAATGAGCAGTTCTTC.

The chain couples TRBV27 to TRBJ2-1; 13 nucleotides line up with TRBD2. V trimming: 9 bases; J trimming: 6 bases; junction bases outside the gene matches: 5. This CDR3 region has 14 residues. The germline gives CDR1 MNHEY, CDR2 SMNVEV (reference sequence). The CDR3 nucleotides read TGTGCCAGTTACGGACTAGCGGGAGCCAATGAGCAGTTCTTC. Its translation is CASYGLAGANEQFF.

The chain recombines TRBV5-6 with TRBJ2-3; D is possibly TRBD1 (5 bases). Germline V CDR1 and CDR2: SGHDT, YYEEEE. CDR3 length: 17 residues. Trimming shortened V by 4 bases and J by 2 bases, and 20 bases separated the two germline ends. This CDR3 reads CASSLPGSEGATDTQYF. The CDR3 nucleotides read TGTGCCAGCAGCCTACCGGGTAGTGAAGGGGCCACAGATACGCAGTATTTT.

This clonotype came up a few times. The J gene is TRBJ2-7, the V gene TRBV11-2; tentative D call: TRBD1 (5 bases). This CDR3 has 17 residues. V was cut by 5 bases and J by 0 bases, with 20 bases left in between. Germline values: CDR1 SGHAT, CDR2 FQNNGV. CDR3 in amino acids: CASSPIKWARDSYEQYF. CDR3 DNA: TGTGCCAGCAGCCCGATTAAGTGGGCCAGGGACTCCTACGAGCAGTACTTC.

This clonotype has only one observation. The CDR3 DNA sequence: TGCGCCAGCAGCCAACTAGCGGCCTCCTACAATGAGCAGTTCTTC. This encodes CASSQLAASYNEQFF. The chain is built from TRBV5-1 and TRBJ2-1, with TRBD2 matching over 8 bases. J gave up 0 bases and V 4 bases, and 3 bases lay outside the gene matches. The CDR3 sequence is 15 residues long. Germline V gene sequence: CDR1 SGHRS, CDR2 YFSETQ.